This entry lists 10 T cell receptor beta chains sequenced from one sample in a study of naive and memory T cell subsets. Findings and caveats of the study: Especially in CD8 cells, naive repertoires contained a few larger clonotypes, possibly CD45RA-re-expressing memory cells.

For these TCRs, the target antigens are not known. An equimolar mix of two oligonucleotides served as the beta constant-region primer for TRBC1 and TRBC2. Nested alpha and beta constant-region primers with the SP2 primer drove four PCR rounds on ligated cDNA. From the UMI-ligation and nested PCR reads, TCRdb called clonotypes with MiXCR, one entry per CDR3 protein. The repertoire consists of approximately 140,000 distinct CDR3 sequences, with approximately 24% occurring once and the leading ten covering 0.09% to 0.13%. Sequences were obtained from naive CD4+ T cells from blood. These receptors originate from a human donor in good health.

This clonotype has at least ten counts. V is TRBV20-1 and J is TRBJ2-7; maybe TRBD1 (6 bases). Germline V gene sequence: CDR1 DFQATT, CDR2 SNEGSKA (reference sequence). Trimming pared 4 bases from V and 3 bases from J, leaving 16 bases between. The CDR3 spans 14 residues. CDR3 in DNA: TGCAGTGCTAACGGACAGAGGAGGTTCTACGAGCAGTACTTC. It yields the protein CSANGQRRFYEQYF.

The chain has TRBV12-3 or TRBV12-4 and TRBJ2-7; no clear D. Trimming took off 6 bases at V and 0 bases at J, with 3 bases between the two ends. The CDR3 has 11 amino acids. The CDR3 DNA is TGTGCCAGCAGACGCTCCTACGAGCAGTACTTC. This sequence encodes CASRRSYEQYF.

A few counts support this clonotype. The chain carries TRBV20-1 and TRBJ2-7; D unresolved. Trimming cost V 5 bases and J 1 base, with 6 bases left between them. Per the germline V gene, CDR1 is DFQATT and CDR2 is SNEGSKA (reference sequence). The CDR3 has 11 residues. The CDR3 DNA sequence: TGCAGTGCTCGACGATCCTACGAGCAGTACTTC. It yields the protein CSARRSYEQYF.

The chain carries TRBV28 and TRBJ2-5; the match to TRBD2 covers 14 bases. The CDR3 sequence is 16 residues long. V shed 7 bases, J shed 6 bases, and the junction held 10 bases outside the gene matches. Germline V gene sequence: CDR1 MDHEN, CDR2 SYDVKM. Written as DNA, the CDR3 is TGTGCCAGCACCTTAGGGGGACTAGCGGGAGCGAAGACCCAGTACTTC. It encodes CASTLGGLAGAKTQYF.

The rearrangement joins TRBV10-3 to TRBJ2-1; tentative D call: TRBD2 (6 bases). The germline CDR1 and CDR2 sequences are ENHRY and SYGVKD. The CDR3 covers 12 residues. V was trimmed by 0 bases and J by 14 bases, leaving 11 bases between them. The CDR3, as DNA: TGTGCCATCAGTGAGTCCGGGAGTATCGAGTTCTTC. It yields the protein CAISESGSIEFF.

The chain carries TRBV20-1 and TRBJ1-5; 7 bases are shared with TRBD1. This CDR3 is 15 amino acids long. Trimming at V came to 5 bases and at J to 2 bases, leaving 9 bases not matched to a gene. CDR1 and CDR2 from the germline V gene are DFQATT and SNEGSKA (reference sequence). The DNA of the CDR3 is TGCAGTGCTGGCGACAGGGTTTCGGGCAATCAGCCCCAGCATTTT. Translated, it gives CSAGDRVSGNQPQHF.

As to this clonotype: This sequence may be a read error, since a much larger clone differs from it by one base. The chain carries TRBV7-2 and TRBJ2-3; D might be TRBD2 (5 bases). The CDR3 length is 14 residues. Germline V gene lookup returns CDR1 SGHTA and CDR2 FQGNSA. Trimming pared 5 bases from V and 14 bases from J, leaving 23 bases between. CDR3 sequence reads: CASSVSSLVGGLYF. The CDR3 coding sequence is TGTGCCAGCAGCGTTAGTTCACTAGTGGGCGGCCTGTATTTT.

This clonotype has a count of ten or more. The chain combines TRBV29-1 with TRBJ2-5; D not certain. The germline V gene has CDR1 SQVTM and CDR2 ANQGSEA. V was pared by 3 bases and J by 4 bases, with 9 bases between. CDR3 length: 12 residues. CDR3 region: CSVDFSVETQYF. The CDR3 bases are TGCAGCGTTGATTTTTCAGTAGAGACCCAGTACTTC.

The CDR3 is CATSRGGGSLYNEQFF. The CDR3, as DNA: TGTGCCACCAGCAGAGGGGGCGGGAGCCTTTACAATGAGCAGTTCTTC. The rearrangement uses TRBV15 and TRBJ2-1, with 7 positions matching TRBD2. CDR1 and CDR2 from the germline V gene are LNHNV and YYDKDF (reference sequence). There are 16 residues in the CDR3. The V and J ends lost 1 base and 4 bases, in that order; junction bases with no gene match: 7.

This clonotype was detected ten times or more. This sequence joins TRBV6-5 and TRBJ2-7, with unresolved D. CDR1 is MNHEY and CDR2 is SVGAGI in the germline V gene. Trimming shortened V by 0 bases and J by 2 bases, and 11 bases separated the two germline ends. CDR3 length: 15 residues. The CDR3 loop reads CASSYSFNPTYEQYF. The CDR3 region has the DNA TGTGCCAGCAGTTACTCGTTTAATCCCACCTACGAGCAGTACTTC.